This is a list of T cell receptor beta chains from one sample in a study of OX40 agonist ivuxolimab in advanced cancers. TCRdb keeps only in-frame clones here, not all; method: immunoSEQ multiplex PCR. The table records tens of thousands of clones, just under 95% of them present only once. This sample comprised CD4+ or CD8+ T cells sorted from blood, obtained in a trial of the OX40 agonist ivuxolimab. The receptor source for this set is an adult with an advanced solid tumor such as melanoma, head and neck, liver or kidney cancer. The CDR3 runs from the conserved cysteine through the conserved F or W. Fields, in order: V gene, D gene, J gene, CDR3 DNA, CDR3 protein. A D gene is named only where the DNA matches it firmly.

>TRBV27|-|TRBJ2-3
TGTGCCAGCAGTTCTTTCGGGCCCACAGATACGCAGTATTTT
CASSSFGPTDTQYF
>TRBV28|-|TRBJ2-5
TGTGCCAGCAGTTTAACAGAACAAGAGACCCAGTACTTC
CASSLTEQETQYF
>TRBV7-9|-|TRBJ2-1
TGTGCCAGCAGCTTCAGGAGTACCTACAATGAGCAGTTCTTC
CASSFRSTYNEQFF
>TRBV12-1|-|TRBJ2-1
TGTGCCAGCCCCGAATGGCCGGACAATGAGCAGTTCTTC
CASPEWPDNEQFF
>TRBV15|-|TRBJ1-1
TGTGCCACCAGCAGGGCTCTGGGAATCACTGAAGCTTTCTTT
CATSRALGITEAFF
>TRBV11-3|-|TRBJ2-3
TGTGCCAGCAGCTTAGACAGCCCCGCAGATACGCAGTATTTT
CASSLDSPADTQYF
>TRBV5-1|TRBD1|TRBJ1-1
TGCGCCAGCAGCAATATGGGACAGGGGTTGACTGAAGCTTTCTTT
CASSNMGQGLTEAFF
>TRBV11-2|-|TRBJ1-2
TGTGCCAGCAGCAGGACACTTAACTATGGCTACACCTTC
CASSRTLNYGYTF
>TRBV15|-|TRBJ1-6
TGTGCCACCAGCAGAGGACGGGGGAATTCACCCCTCCACTTT
CATSRGRGNSPLHF
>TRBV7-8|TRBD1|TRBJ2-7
TGTGCCAGCAGCACGCCCGGGACAGGGCACTACGAGCAGTACTTC
CASSTPGTGHYEQYF
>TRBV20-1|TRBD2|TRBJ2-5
TGCAGTGCTAGCGGGACTAGCGTAGGTGACTTC
CSASGTSVGDF
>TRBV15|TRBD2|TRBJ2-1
TGTGCCACCTACGGGAGGGCCTTCTCGAATGAGCAGTTCTTC
CATYGRAFSNEQFF
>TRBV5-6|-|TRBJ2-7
TGTGCCAGCAGCTCCCCTCTTTGGGGCGAGCAGTACTTC
CASSSPLWGEQYF
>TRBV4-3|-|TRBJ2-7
TGCGCCAGCAGCCAGTTCCTCTCCAACGAGCAGTACTTC
CASSQFLSNEQYF
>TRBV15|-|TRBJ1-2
TGTGCCATCAGAACGTACGGCGGCTACACCTTC
CAIRTYGGYTF